These T cell receptor beta chains were read from a single sample in a study of early T cells in non-severe SARS-CoV-2 infection. TCRdb re-analysed the 5' RACE reads in MiXCR, keeping a single row per CDR3 protein. Of about 90,000 distinct CDR3 sequences in the sample, approximately 12% were seen once. This specimen consisted of whole blood, obtained at baseline. Receptors were obtained from an adult who was a healthcare worker with PCR-confirmed SARS-CoV-2 infection or an uninfected control (not recorded which). Each CDR3 is given with its conserved first and last residue. The order of the fields is V gene, clone size, D gene, J gene, CDR3 protein, CDR3 DNA. The D gene is left open where the match is weak. Clone sizes are given selectively: once, few, many, or a class where the clone is expanded.

>TRBV7-8|few|-|TRBJ2-3
CASSYPDTDTQYF
TGTGCCAGCAGCTATCCTGACACAGATACGCAGTATTTT
>TRBV28|many|-|TRBJ1-1
CASSLAIGQDTEAFF
TGTGCCAGCAGTTTAGCGATCGGGCAGGACACTGAAGCTTTCTTT
>TRBV9|-|-|TRBJ2-4
CASSADPRGLDNIQYF
TGTGCCAGCAGCGCTGACCCCCGGGGGTTAGATAACATTCAGTACTTC
>TRBV24-1|few|-|TRBJ2-1
CATSDTRVPRNEQFF
TGTGCCACCAGTGATACTCGGGTCCCTCGGAATGAGCAGTTCTTC
>TRBV5-4|few|-|TRBJ2-1
CASSFSPFNEQFF
TGTGCCAGCAGCTTCTCTCCCTTCAATGAGCAGTTCTTC
>TRBV19|few|-|TRBJ2-2
CASSTDSDTGELFF
TGTGCCAGTAGTACGGATAGTGACACCGGGGAGCTGTTTTTT
>TRBV6-7|many|-|TRBJ2-3
CASSFPEAEGTDTQYF
TGTGCCAGCAGTTTCCCTGAGGCGGAGGGCACAGATACGCAGTATTTT
>TRBV5-4|-|-|TRBJ2-2
CASSLPAGNTGELFF
TGTGCCAGCAGCTTACCAGCGGGGAACACCGGGGAGCTGTTTTTT
>TRBV6-5|-|TRBD1|TRBJ1-5
CASSSIVGGSNQPQHF
TGTGCCAGCAGTTCCATCGTAGGGGGCAGCAATCAGCCCCAGCATTTT
>TRBV20-1|-|-|TRBJ1-1
CSAAGQGVNTEAFF
TGCAGTGCTGCGGGTCAAGGGGTGAACACTGAAGCTTTCTTT
>TRBV12-3/TRBV12-4|few|TRBD1|TRBJ2-5
CASSPPGQGARETQYF
TGTGCCAGCAGTCCACCGGGACAGGGGGCGCGGGAGACCCAGTACTTC
>TRBV12-3/TRBV12-4|few|-|TRBJ1-2
CASTVSGGRRDGYTF
TGTGCCAGCACCGTATCGGGAGGGAGGAGGGATGGCTACACCTTC
>TRBV3-1|few|-|TRBJ2-1
CASSQVGLSSNEQFF
TGTGCCAGCAGCCAAGTGGGCCTCTCGTCCAATGAGCAGTTCTTC
>TRBV13|-|-|TRBJ2-6
CASSDSGANVLTF
TGTGCCAGCTCAGACTCCGGGGCCAACGTCCTGACTTTC
>TRBV3-1|many|TRBD1|TRBJ2-6
CASSQERTGAVSGANVLTF
TGTGCCAGCAGCCAGGAACGGACAGGGGCTGTGTCTGGGGCCAACGTCCTGACTTTC
>TRBV3-1|few|-|TRBJ2-7
CASSPQLGRYEQYF
TGTGCCAGCAGCCCTCAATTGGGCCGCTACGAGCAGTACTTC
>TRBV9|medium-sized|-|TRBJ2-7
CASSVGPDSIEQYF
TGTGCCAGCAGCGTAGGACCTGACTCCATCGAGCAGTACTTC
>TRBV6-5|few|-|TRBJ2-7
CASSYGLTGPYEQYF
TGTGCCAGCAGTTACGGTCTTACTGGGCCCTACGAGCAGTACTTC
>TRBV20-1|-|-|TRBJ2-5
CSAAETSRGETQYF
TGCAGTGCTGCTGAGACTAGTCGGGGGGAGACCCAGTACTTC
>TRBV5-4|-|-|TRBJ1-3
CASSLGGIRSGNTIYF
TGTGCCAGCAGCTTGGGGGGGATTCGCTCTGGAAACACCATATATTTT
>TRBV6-5|few|TRBD2|TRBJ2-7
CASRSGRTYEQYF
TGTGCCAGCAGATCCGGGAGGACCTACGAGCAGTACTTC
>TRBV10-2|-|-|TRBJ1-1
CASSVYSPSEAFF
TGCGCCAGCAGTGTCTACAGTCCATCCGAAGCTTTCTTT
>TRBV28|-|TRBD1|TRBJ1-1
CASSRDRANTEAFF
TGTGCCAGCAGCCGGGACAGGGCTAACACTGAAGCTTTCTTT
>TRBV2|-|-|TRBJ1-1
CASSPTVRRTEAFF
TGTGCCAGCAGCCCCACCGTCAGACGGACTGAAGCTTTCTTT
>TRBV9|few|TRBD1|TRBJ2-5
CASSSKGQLIGETQYF
TGTGCCAGCAGCTCTAAGGGACAGCTAATCGGGGAGACCCAGTACTTC
>TRBV7-3|many|-|TRBJ1-1
CASSFAGSTEAFF
TGTGCCAGCAGCTTCGCCGGGTCCACTGAAGCTTTCTTT
>TRBV6-5|-|TRBD1|TRBJ1-6
CASSLGDRVNSPLHF
TGTGCCAGCAGTTTGGGGGACAGGGTGAATTCACCCCTCCATTTT
>TRBV20-1|many|TRBD2|TRBJ2-7
CSASRWEGREQYF
TGCAGTGCTAGTCGGTGGGAGGGCCGGGAGCAGTACTTC
>TRBV7-3|many|TRBD2|TRBJ2-3
CASSSGTSGDTQYF
TGTGCCAGCAGCTCAGGGACTAGTGGAGATACGCAGTATTTT
>TRBV19|-|-|TRBJ2-3
CASSIDWTSTRADTQYF
TGTGCCAGTAGTATAGACTGGACCTCCACCCGGGCAGATACGCAGTATTTT
>TRBV6-5|few|-|TRBJ1-1
CASSYSAAPNTEAFF
TGTGCCAGCAGTTACTCGGCGGCACCGAACACTGAAGCTTTCTTT
>TRBV5-1|-|-|TRBJ2-1
CASSLGTASYNEQFF
TGCGCCAGCAGCTTGGGGACGGCCTCCTACAATGAGCAGTTCTTC
>TRBV12-3/TRBV12-4|many|TRBD1|TRBJ2-1
CASTRTGAHNEQFF
TGTGCCAGCACACGGACAGGGGCGCACAATGAGCAGTTCTTC
>TRBV27|-|-|TRBJ2-1
CASSQQRGNEQFF
TGTGCCAGCAGCCAACAACGTGGCAATGAGCAGTTCTTC
>TRBV7-3|many|-|TRBJ2-1
CASSLIGDSYNEQFF
TGTGCCAGCAGCTTAATAGGGGACTCCTACAATGAGCAGTTCTTC
>TRBV4-1|few|-|TRBJ2-5
CASSQGAGGETQYF
TGCGCCAGCAGCCAAGGGGCCGGTGGAGAGACCCAGTACTTC
>TRBV28|many|TRBD2|TRBJ2-3
CATNPLGSGATDTQYF
TGTGCCACCAATCCCCTAGGGAGCGGGGCCACAGATACGCAGTATTTT
>TRBV5-1|-|-|TRBJ2-1
CASSYAGGMYNEQFF
TGCGCCAGCAGCTATGCAGGGGGGATGTACAATGAGCAGTTCTTC
>TRBV6-5|few|-|TRBJ1-1
CASSYSSRNTEAFF
TGTGCCAGCAGTTACTCAAGCAGGAACACTGAAGCTTTCTTT
>TRBV11-3|few|-|TRBJ2-7
CASSATGYEQYF
TGTGCCAGCAGCGCAACAGGCTACGAGCAGTACTTC
>TRBV3-1|-|-|TRBJ2-4
CASSQSEGENIQYF
TGTGCCAGCAGCCAATCAGAAGGGGAAAACATTCAGTACTTC
>TRBV29-1|-|-|TRBJ2-7
CSVTQGLSGEQYF
TGCAGCGTTACCCAGGGATTATCCGGCGAGCAGTACTTC
>TRBV11-1|-|TRBD2|TRBJ2-1
CASSLGTSGFNEQFF
TGTGCCAGTAGCTTAGGGACTAGCGGCTTCAATGAGCAGTTCTTC
>TRBV19|few|-|TRBJ1-2
CASSIRDHGYTF
TGTGCCAGTAGTATAAGGGACCATGGCTACACCTTC
>TRBV5-6|-|-|TRBJ1-1
CASSLGTVTEAFF
TGTGCCAGCAGCTTGGGTACGGTCACTGAAGCTTTCTTT
>TRBV24-1|-|-|TRBJ2-1
CATSDLRALGSYNEQFF
TGTGCCACCAGTGATTTAAGGGCGCTGGGCTCCTACAATGAGCAGTTCTTC
>TRBV2|-|TRBD2|TRBJ2-5
CASRARGVQETQYF
TGTGCCAGCAGAGCGCGGGGGGTACAAGAGACCCAGTACTTC
>TRBV10-3|few|TRBD1|TRBJ2-3
CAISRDRVKLADTQYF
TGTGCCATCAGTCGGGACAGGGTAAAGCTCGCAGATACGCAGTATTTT
>TRBV12-3/TRBV12-4|-|-|TRBJ1-4
CASSLSGVAEKLFF
TGTGCCAGCAGCCTAAGCGGGGTGGCTGAAAAACTGTTTTTT
>TRBV20-1|-|-|TRBJ1-5
CSANPGVLNQPQHF
TGCAGTGCCAACCCCGGGGTCTTGAATCAGCCCCAGCATTTT
>TRBV29-1|once|-|TRBJ1-1
CSVYRDLNTEAFF
TGCAGCGTGTACCGGGACCTAAACACTGAAGCTTTCTTT
>TRBV20-1|-|TRBD1|TRBJ1-2
CSAISGTGYGYTF
TGCAGTGCTATATCCGGGACAGGATATGGCTACACCTTC
>TRBV5-4|-|TRBD2|TRBJ2-5
CASSPSPGLVSQETQYF
TGTGCCAGCAGCCCAAGTCCGGGACTAGTGTCCCAAGAGACCCAGTACTTC